This is a list of T cell receptor beta chains from one sample in a study of OX40 agonist ivuxolimab in advanced cancers. Method: immunoSEQ multiplex PCR; TCRdb's copy keeps in-frame clones and lacks some. Found here are around 53,000 clones, about 82% of them singletons; the top ten hold over 2.5%. The sequences come from CD4+ or CD8+ T cells sorted from blood, collected in a trial of the OX40 agonist ivuxolimab. All receptors derive from an adult with an advanced solid tumor such as melanoma, head and neck, liver or kidney cancer. Each CDR3 is given with its conserved first and last residue. Fields, in order: D gene, clone size, J gene, V gene, CDR3 DNA, CDR3 protein. A D gene is named only where the DNA matches it firmly. Size is stated for part of the rows, as once, few or many counts, or as a class when the clone is expanded.

TRBD1,-,TRBJ2-3,TRBV5-4,TGTGCCAGCAGCAGGACAGGGGGCTTTGGGGCTAGCACAGATACGCAGTATTTT,CASSRTGGFGASTDTQYF
-,-,TRBJ2-1,TRBV19,TGTGCCAGTAGCTGGGGCTCCTACAATGAGCAGTTCTTC,CASSWGSYNEQFF
TRBD2,-,TRBJ2-7,TRBV2,TGTGCCAGCAGGGGGACTAGCGGGAACTACGAGCAGTACTTC,CASRGTSGNYEQYF
-,-,TRBJ2-3,TRBV6-6,TGTGCCAGCAAACCGGCGGCAGATACGCAGTATTTT,CASKPAADTQYF
-,once,TRBJ1-5,TRBV7-2,TGTGCCAGCAGCCAAGATCGCAGCTATCAGCCCCAGCATTTT,CASSQDRSYQPQHF
-,-,TRBJ2-1,TRBV7-9,TGTGCCAGCAGCCCAAGGAGGGGGGGGCCTTACACTGAGCAGTTCTTC,CASSPRRGGPYTEQFF
TRBD1,-,TRBJ2-7,TRBV27,TGTGCCAGCAGTCTCCTCAGGACAGGGGGCTACGAGCAGTACTTC,CASSLLRTGGYEQYF
TRBD2,-,TRBJ2-7,TRBV2,TGTGCCAGCAGTGCAACACCGGGACTAGCGAAGGTTTCGCAGTACTTC,CASSATPGLAKVSQYF
-,-,TRBJ1-2,TRBV7-2,TGTGCCAGCAGCTTATCGGCAGGGCCCTATGGCTACACCTTC,CASSLSAGPYGYTF
-,-,TRBJ1-4,TRBV4-3,TGCGCCAGCAGCCAAGATGGGGGAAATGAAAAACTGTTTTTT,CASSQDGGNEKLFF
TRBD1,-,TRBJ1-2,TRBV5-4,TGTGCCAGCAGCTTGCGACAGGGGACCTATGGCTACACCTTC,CASSLRQGTYGYTF
-,few,TRBJ1-2,TRBV4-3,TGCGCCAGCAGCCCCAATTTAGGGAAATTGAACTATGGCTACACCTTC,CASSPNLGKLNYGYTF
TRBD1,-,TRBJ2-4,TRBV4-1,TGCGCCAGCAGCCAAGAATCTGGACAGGGGATCCCATGGAACATTCAGTACTTC,CASSQESGQGIPWNIQYF
-,-,TRBJ1-5,TRBV30,TGTGCCTGGAGTGTTTCCGGGAGCAATCAGCCCCAGCATTTT,CAWSVSGSNQPQHF
TRBD1,few,TRBJ1-2,TRBV29-1,TGCAGCGTAGCGACAGGGTTTGGTTTTGAAAATGGCTACACCTTC,CSVATGFGFENGYTF
-,-,TRBJ1-1,TRBV5-5,TGTGCCAGCAGCTTCCGGGGCACTGAAGCTTTCTTT,CASSFRGTEAFF
-,-,TRBJ1-5,TRBV19,TGTGCCAGTAGCCCCTTGATCAACAATCAGCCCCAGCATTTT,CASSPLINNQPQHF
-,once,TRBJ2-1,TRBV7-9,TGTGCCAGCAGCTTAGCGGGACAATACAATGAGCAGTTCTTC,CASSLAGQYNEQFF
-,-,TRBJ1-6,TRBV27,TGTGCCAGCAGTCCCATCCCCCGGGCGCTGGATTCACCCCTCCACTTT,CASSPIPRALDSPLHF
-,-,TRBJ2-5,TRBV25-1,TGTGCCAGCAGTCCTCGTGACTCCCCCGCGTGGGAGACCCAGTACTTC,CASSPRDSPAWETQYF
-,few,TRBJ2-6,TRBV19,TGTGCCAGTATGAGGCTAGCGACTTCACCTGGGGCCAACGTCCTGACTTTC,CASMRLATSPGANVLTF
-,-,TRBJ2-7,TRBV5-1,TGCGCCAGCAGCTTCGCGTCGGAAAGCTCCTACGAGCAGTACTTC,CASSFASESSYEQYF
-,-,TRBJ2-6,TRBV5-6,TGTGCCAGCAGCTTGTGGGGTGGGGGCTCTGGGGCCAACGTCCTGACTTTC,CASSLWGGGSGANVLTF
-,-,TRBJ1-4,TRBV27,TGTGCCAGTAACCCCATAAATGAAAAACTGTTTTTT,CASNPINEKLFF
-,-,TRBJ2-7,TRBV29-1,TGCAGCGTTGAATCGGCAGCTCCTGGCGAGCAGTACTTC,CSVESAAPGEQYF
-,-,TRBJ1-1,TRBV19,TGTGCCAGTAGTAAGACAGGTAACACTGAAGCTTTCTTT,CASSKTGNTEAFF
TRBD1,-,TRBJ1-2,TRBV29-1,TGCAGCGTGGGACAGGAAAGGCGTAACTATGGCTACACCTTC,CSVGQERRNYGYTF
TRBD2,-,TRBJ2-7,TRBV18,TGTGCCAGCTCAGCGACTAGCGGGCACTCCTACGAGCAGTACTTC,CASSATSGHSYEQYF
TRBD1,-,TRBJ2-7,TRBV5-1,TGCGCCAGCAGCCCCGGACAGGGAGCCTACGAGCAGTACTTC,CASSPGQGAYEQYF
-,-,TRBJ2-3,TRBV2,TGTGCCAGCAGGGTGGGACTAGATACGCAGTATTTT,CASRVGLDTQYF
-,-,TRBJ1-3,TRBV7-2,TGTGCCAGCAGCTTAAGTAGGGCCATATATTTT,CASSLSRAIYF
-,-,TRBJ2-7,TRBV27,TGTGCCAGCAGGGCCAGGGATTTCCACGAGCAGTACTTC,CASRARDFHEQYF
TRBD2,-,TRBJ2-1,TRBV4-1,TGCGCCAGCAGCCAAAGTAGCGGGAGGGCCCGGTACAATGAGCAGTTCTTC,CASSQSSGRARYNEQFF
-,-,TRBJ1-2,TRBV5-4,TGTGCCAGCAGCTTTAACCCTAACCCTAACTATGGCTACACCTTC,CASSFNPNPNYGYTF
-,once,TRBJ1-5,TRBV7-3,TGTGCCAGCAGCTTATGGCCCAATCAGCCCCAGCATTTT,CASSLWPNQPQHF
-,-,TRBJ2-7,TRBV10-1,TGCGCCAGCAGCCTGGACAGCCACAGCGCCTACGAGCAGTACTTC,CASSLDSHSAYEQYF
-,once,TRBJ2-1,TRBV9,TGTGCCAGCAGCGTAGGGGTGTACAATGAGCAGTTCTTC,CASSVGVYNEQFF
-,-,TRBJ1-6,TRBV4-3,TGCGCCAGCAGCCAAGGGTGGGCTCAGCGGGGTTCACCCCTCCACTTT,CASSQGWAQRGSPLHF
TRBD1,-,TRBJ2-3,TRBV7-3,TGTGCCAGCAGCCGATCCGGACAGGGCACAGATACGCAGTATTTT,CASSRSGQGTDTQYF
TRBD1,-,TRBJ2-5,TRBV4-2,TGTGCCAGCAGCCAAGGCACCTTGGGACAGGACCAAGAGACCCAGTACTTC,CASSQGTLGQDQETQYF